The entry that follows covers one T cell receptor (beta chain) sequence. Its matching antigen is unknown. Germline V CDR1 and CDR2: SGHAT, FQNNGV. CDR3 length: 17 residues. Losses at the gene ends were 0 bases for V and 10 bases for J; bases not matched to a gene: 15. The source of the sample is a study of T cells in narcolepsy. Study context: Patients with NT1 or NT2 and healthy control donors were enrolled.

General study findings and limits: HCRT-specific and TRIB2-specific autoreactive clonotypes appeared among same-patient CSF and blood CD4+ clonotypes. Healthy controls reportedly lacked the autoreactive clonotypes serially found in patients' blood.

Method: immunoSEQ multiplex PCR; TCRdb's copy keeps in-frame clones and lacks some. The sample records around 18,000 clones, roughly 72% being singletons. The source is a human donor with narcolepsy. The rearrangement joins TRBV11-2 to TRBJ2-1; 7 bases map to TRBD2. The sample comprised CD45RA- memory CD8+ T cells from PBMCs. DNA for the CDR3: TGTGCCAGCAGCTTAGAGTTGACTAGCCTCTTCGGTTTGGAGCAGTTCTTC. Translating it yields CASSLELTSLFGLEQFF.